This passage covers 14 T cell receptor beta chains from one sample sequenced in a study of blood T cell repertoires in COVID-19. TCRdb keeps only in-frame clones here, not all; method: immunoSEQ multiplex PCR. Of 200,000 to 250,000 clones in the sample, about four fifths are singletons; the top ten hold 3% to 3.5%. The sample taken for sequencing was PBMCs or T cells enriched from blood (not recorded which). The receptors originated from a woman aged 55-75 years who had recovered from COVID-19.

This chain uses TRBV5-8 with TRBJ2-3, with TRBD1 matching over 9 bases. Per the germline V gene, CDR1 is SGHTS and CDR2 is YDEGEE. V trimming: 4 bases; J trimming: 2 bases; junction bases outside the gene matches: 8. The CDR3 runs to 16 residues. The DNA for the CDR3 is TGTGCCAGCAGCGCCGGGACAGGGTCCTTCACAGATACGCAGTATTTT. It encodes CASSAGTGSFTDTQYF.

This clone has a single count. The V call is TRBV13, the J call TRBJ2-1; 12 positions agree with TRBD2. With V trimmed by 0 bases and J by 0 bases, 0 bases remained unmatched. Germline-derived CDR1 and CDR2 are PRHDT and FYEKMQ (reference sequence). This CDR3 has 17 amino acids. CDR3 protein: CASSLGTSGSSYNEQFF. The DNA for the CDR3 is TGTGCCAGCAGCTTAGGGACTAGCGGGAGCTCCTACAATGAGCAGTTCTTC.

This clone was found a few times. The CDR3 region has the DNA TGTGCCAGCAGCTTGGGAAAGGGGGCTGGAAACACCATATATTTT. Encoded protein: CASSLGKGAGNTIYF. The chain recombines TRBV5-4 with TRBJ1-3; tentative D call: TRBD1 (6 bases). The length of the CDR3 is 15 residues. The V end lost 0 bases, the J end lost 2 bases, and 9 bases lay between the germline ends. Per the germline V gene, CDR1 is SGHNT and CDR2 is YYREEE (reference sequence).

This rearrangement joins TRBV6-5 to TRBJ2-7, with a possible D match to TRBD1 (5 bases). V was clipped by 0 bases and J by 2 bases, with 8 bases between them. Germline loops: CDR1 MNHEY, CDR2 SVGAGI. This CDR3 contains 14 residues. The CDR3 bases are TGTGCCAGCAGTTACTCCCGACAGCCCTACGAGCAGTACTTC. This gives the protein CASSYSRQPYEQYF.

V is TRBV4-2 and J is TRBJ1-2, with D perhaps TRBD1 (6 bases). The germline V gene has CDR1 LGHNA and CDR2 YNFKEQ. This CDR3 comprises 16 residues. Trimming removed 0 bases from V and 3 bases from J, with 14 bases in between. The CDR3 DNA is TGTGCCAGCAGCCAAGACCCGACTGGACAGTACTATGGCTACACCTTC. Translation: CASSQDPTGQYYGYTF.

This sequence joins TRBV2 and TRBJ1-1; D is perhaps TRBD1 (5 bases). The germline V and J ends were trimmed by 0 bases and 1 base, with 9 bases remaining between them. This CDR3 comprises 15 residues. The germline gives CDR1 SNHLY, CDR2 FYNNEI. For the CDR3, the DNA is TGTGCCAGCAGTGAAGCCAGGGTTGGGAACACTGAAGCTTTCTTT. It translates to CASSEARVGNTEAFF.

In this sample, this clone turned up a few times. The rearrangement joins TRBV19 to TRBJ2-7; no clear D. The CDR3 extends over 10 amino acids. With 8 bases removed from V and 3 bases from J, the gap between germline ends came to 5 bases. Per the germline V gene, CDR1 is LNHDA and CDR2 is SQIVND (reference sequence). Written as DNA, the CDR3 is TGTGCCAGTGGAGACTACGAGCAGTACTTC. Translation gives CASGDYEQYF.

The chain couples TRBV7-2 to TRBJ2-5; D is perhaps TRBD2 (5 bases). Germline lookup yields CDR1 SGHTA and CDR2 FQGNSA. Trimming pared 6 bases from V and 3 bases from J, leaving 11 bases between. The CDR3 covers 13 residues. CDR3 sequence (DNA): TGTGCCAGCAGTTCCGCGCGGGAAGAGACCCAGTACTTC. Translating gives CASSSAREETQYF.

This clone was seen a handful of times. The rearrangement uses TRBV5-6 and TRBJ2-7; maybe TRBD1 (6 bases). CDR3 length equals 15 residues. The V end was cut by 7 bases, the J end by 5 bases, with 22 bases between. Germline V lookup: CDR1 SGHDT, CDR2 YYEEEE. In DNA, the CDR3 is TGTGCCAGCGGTAAGACAGGTCCTGGGGGTCACGAGCAGTACTTC. This translates into CASGKTGPGGHEQYF.

The V gene is TRBV19, the J gene TRBJ1-2, with 7 bases that match TRBD1. V was clipped by 7 bases and J by 4 bases; unmatched bases: 6. This CDR3 spans 13 amino acids. CDR1 is LNHDA, CDR2 SQIVND, per germline (reference sequence). Here the CDR3 DNA reads TGTGCCAGTACCCCGGACAGGATCTATGGCTACACCTTC. It codes for CASTPDRIYGYTF. Variable domain in full (rest from reference TRBV19 and TRBJ1-2): DGGITQSPKYLFRKEGQNVTLSCEQNLNHDAMYWYRQDPGQGLRLIYYSQIVNDFQKGDIAEGYSVSREKKESFPLTVTSAQKNPTAFYLCASTPDRIYGYTFGSGTRLTVV.

The V and J genes are TRBV6-5 and TRBJ1-1, with 7 positions matching TRBD1. V lost 6 bases and J lost 5; bases outside the gene matches: 6. The germline V gene has CDR1 MNHEY and CDR2 SVGAGI. The CDR3 covers 13 residues. DNA for the CDR3: TGTGCCAGCAGCCCCACAGGGGTAACTGAAGCTTTCTTT. Protein: CASSPTGVTEAFF.

In DNA, the CDR3 is TGCAGCGCCCTGACAGGGGAAGGGTCTGAAGCTTTCTTT. Protein: CSALTGEGSEAFF. The rearrangement links TRBV29-1 to TRBJ1-1, with 8 bases that match TRBD1. In germline, CDR1 is SQVTM, CDR2 ANQGSEA. V dropped 7 bases and J dropped 6; count of bases not matched to a gene: 10. The CDR3 is 13 amino acids.

The chain uses TRBV7-2 and TRBJ1-1; D remains ambiguous. Trimming pared 6 bases from V and 2 bases from J, leaving 10 bases between. This CDR3 is built from 13 residues. Germline CDR1 reads SGHTA; CDR2 reads FQGNSA. CDR3 in DNA: TGTGCCAGCAGAGCTAGTAGAAACACTGAAGCTTTCTTT. It is translated as CASRASRNTEAFF.

The chain couples TRBV6-1 to TRBJ2-3; tentatively, D is TRBD1 (5 bases). Germline CDR1 is MNHNS and CDR2 is SASEGT. V shed 3 bases and J shed 14 bases, with 12 bases lying between them. This CDR3 is 11 amino acids long. CDR3 nucleotide sequence: TGTGCCAGCAGTGAGGGGCCCCCCGCGTATTTT. This codes for CASSEGPPAYF.